This TCR beta chain emerged from a study of spatial heterogeneity in lung cancer. MiXCR, run by TCRdb on the 5' RACE reads, gives a single entry per CDR3 protein. Of roughly 100,000 distinct CDR3 sequences listed, approximately 8.5% are singletons. Specified time point: sample taken at primary tumor resection. Whole RNA from tumor, nontumor lung or frozen PBMC was sequenced unsorted. This clonotype was detected only a few times. The CDR3 totals 15 residues. Trimming took 6 bases from V and 4 from J; bases not matched to a gene: 4. The V gene's germline CDR1 is KGHSH and CDR2 LQKENI. This clonotype was sampled from a male donor with early-stage non-small cell lung cancer. This material consisted of PBMCs, taken at surgery. This chain links TRBV18 with TRBJ2-7; 15 nucleotides align to TRBD2. The CDR3 sequence: CASSRTSGGAYEQYF. The CDR3 bases are TGTGCCAGCTCGCGGACTAGCGGGGGGGCGTACGAGCAGTACTTC.